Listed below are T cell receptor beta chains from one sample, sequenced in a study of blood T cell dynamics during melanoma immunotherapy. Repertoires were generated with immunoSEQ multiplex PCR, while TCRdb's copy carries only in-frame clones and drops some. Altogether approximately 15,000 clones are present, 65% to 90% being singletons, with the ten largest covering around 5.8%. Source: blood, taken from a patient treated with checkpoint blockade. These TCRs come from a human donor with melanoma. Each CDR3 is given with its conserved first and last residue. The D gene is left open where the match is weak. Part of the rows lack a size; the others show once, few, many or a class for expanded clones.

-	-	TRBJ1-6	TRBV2	TGTGCCAGCAGTGAAGCCGGGGCAGGAGATAATTCACCCCTCCACTTT	CASSEAGAGDNSPLHF
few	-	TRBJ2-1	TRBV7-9	TGTGCCAGCAGCCGTTATGAGGAGCAGTTCTTC	CASSRYEEQFF
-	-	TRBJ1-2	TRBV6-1	TGTGCCAGCAGTGAATCGGGTCGGACTGGCTACACCTTC	CASSESGRTGYTF
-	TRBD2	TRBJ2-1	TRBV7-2	TGTGCCAGCAGCTTAGAGGGGACTATCAGGGTTCAGTTCTTC	CASSLEGTIRVQFF
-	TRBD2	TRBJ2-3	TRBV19	TGTGCCAGTAGTATCCAGCGGGGGCCCACAGATACGCAGTATTTT	CASSIQRGPTDTQYF
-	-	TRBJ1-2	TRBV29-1	TGCAGCGTTGAAGATCCCCAGGGGATCTATGGCTACACCTTC	CSVEDPQGIYGYTF
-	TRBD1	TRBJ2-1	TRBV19	TGTGCCAGTAGTCCTGGGACAGGTTACGGAAATGAGCAGTTCTTC	CASSPGTGYGNEQFF
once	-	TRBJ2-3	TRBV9	TGTGCCAGCAGCGTAGAAGGGTTCGCAGATACGCAGTATTTT	CASSVEGFADTQYF
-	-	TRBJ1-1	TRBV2	TGTGCCAGCAGTGAAGCGATAGGAGGACGGAAGAACACTGAAGCTTTCTTT	CASSEAIGGRKNTEAFF
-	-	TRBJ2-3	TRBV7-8	TGTGCCAGCAGCCCCGACCGGATCACAGATACGCAGTATTTT	CASSPDRITDTQYF
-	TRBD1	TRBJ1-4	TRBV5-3	TGTGCCAGAAGCTTGGGGACAGGGGGCTATCGGGATGAAAAACTGTTTTTT	CARSLGTGGYRDEKLFF
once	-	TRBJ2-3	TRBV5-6	TGTGCCAGCAGCTTGGTGACGCAAGATACGCAGTATTTT	CASSLVTQDTQYF
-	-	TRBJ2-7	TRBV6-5	TGTGCCAGCACCGACCGGTGGTCCTACGAGCAGTACTTC	CASTDRWSYEQYF
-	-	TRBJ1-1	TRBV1	TGCACCAGCAGCCAAGCCCATCCCACTGAAGCTTTCTTT	CTSSQAHPTEAFF
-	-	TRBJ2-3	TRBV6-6	TGTGCCAGCACCCGGGACACTAGCACAGATACGCAGTATTTT	CASTRDTSTDTQYF
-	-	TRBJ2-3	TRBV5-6	TGTGCCAGCAGCTTGGTACGGCATAGCACAGATACGCAGTATTTT	CASSLVRHSTDTQYF
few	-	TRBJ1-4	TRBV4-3	TGCGCCAGCAGCCAAGATATGGCAGGGTCGAATGAAAAACTGTTTTTT	CASSQDMAGSNEKLFF
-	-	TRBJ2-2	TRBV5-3	TGTGCCAGAAGCCTACTGACAGGAAAAGCGAACACCGGGGAGCTGTTTTTT	CARSLLTGKANTGELFF
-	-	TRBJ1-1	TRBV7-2	TGTGCCAGCAGCTTAGGAGCTGTCAGGGCGAACACTGAAGCTTTCTTT	CASSLGAVRANTEAFF
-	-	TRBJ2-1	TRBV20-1	TGCAGTGCGGGCAACAATGAGCAGTTCTTC	CSAGNNEQFF
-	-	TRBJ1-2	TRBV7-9	TGTGCCAGCAGCTTAGAGGACAGCTATGGCTACACCTTC	CASSLEDSYGYTF
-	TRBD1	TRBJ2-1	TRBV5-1	TGCGCCAGCAGCTTGCTCGACAGGGCTTACAATGAGCAGTTCTTC	CASSLLDRAYNEQFF
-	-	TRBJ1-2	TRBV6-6	TGTGCCAGCAGTTACGACAGGACTGGCTACACCTTC	CASSYDRTGYTF
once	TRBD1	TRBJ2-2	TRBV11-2	TGTGCCAGCAGCTTCCGGACAGGGGGCACCGGGGAGCTGTTTTTT	CASSFRTGGTGELFF
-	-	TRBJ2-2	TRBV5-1	TGCGCCAGCAGCCCCCTTCCCAGGGGTTGGGACACCGGGGAGCTGTTTTTT	CASSPLPRGWDTGELFF
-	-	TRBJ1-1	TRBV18	TGTGCCAGCTCAGGGCAGGACTCTGAAGCTTTCTTT	CASSGQDSEAFF
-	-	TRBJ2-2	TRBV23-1	TGCGCCAGCGCACTGTATGGGGGTGCTTGCACCGGGGAGCTGTTTTTT	CASALYGGACTGELFF
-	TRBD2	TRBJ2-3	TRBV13	TGTGCCAGCAGCTTAGGCCCTCTAGCGGGGACCCCAAATACGCAGTATTTT	CASSLGPLAGTPNTQYF